This TCR beta chain was captured by sequencing in a study of blood T cell repertoires in COVID-19. Study-level information: Acute-phase and convalescent COVID-19 samples originated in the United States, Italy and Spain.

The germline gives CDR1 SGHRS, CDR2 YFSETQ. Trimming left V 0 bases short and J 2 bases short, with 9 bases between. The CDR3 consists of 15 residues. Original methodology: Nucleated cell number was recorded as an estimate derived from reference gene primer amplification. Produced via immunoSEQ multiplex PCR; TCRdb's table is partial and in-frame only. D and trimming come from the DNA, and the V and J calls and clone size come from that table. Seen here are approximately 150,000 clones, roughly four fifths observed once, and the top ten hold 8% to 13%. The sequence derives from a man in his 60s with active or convalescent COVID-19. V and J are TRBV5-1 and TRBJ1-3, with a weak D call TRBD1 (5 bases). The sequencing sample was made of peripheral blood. The CDR3 DNA is TGCGCCAGCAGCTTGGTAGGGACTGCTGGAAACACCATATATTTT. Translated, it gives CASSLVGTAGNTIYF. The full variable domain, completed using reference TRBV5-1 and TRBJ1-3, is KAGVTQTPRYLIKTRGQQVTLSCSPISGHRSVSWYQQTPGQGLQFLFEYFSETQRNKGNFPGRFSGRQFSNSRSEMNVSTLELGDSALYLCASSLVGTAGNTIYFGEGSWLTVV.